A single sample gave rise to the 21 T cell receptor beta chains below, sequenced in a study of shared clonotypes between healthy human individuals. The assay was immunoSEQ multiplex PCR, and TCRdb's table has in-frame clones only and misses some. The data hold about 680,000 clones, with around 67% observed a single time. What was sequenced was memory CD4+ T cells sorted from blood. Noted subset: CD45RA-negative fraction. The origin of the receptors is a woman younger than 45 in good health.

Comment on this clone: A read error may be the cause here, since a much bigger clone is one base away. The chain links TRBV5-1 to TRBJ2-3, with D uncertain. Germline assignment: CDR1 SGHRS and CDR2 YFSETQ. The V end lost 1 base, the J end lost 0 bases, and 6 bases lay between the germline ends. The CDR3 extends over 14 amino acids. CDR3 protein: CASSLQTSTDTQYF. CDR3 sequence (DNA): TGCGCCAGCAGCTTGCAGACTAGCACAGATACGCAGTATTTT. The full variable domain, rest sourced from reference TRBV5-1 and TRBJ2-3, is KAGVTQTPRYLIKTRGQQVTLSCSPISGHRSVSWYQQTPGQGLQFLFEYFSETQRNKGNFPGRFSGRQFSNSRSEMNVSTLELGDSALYLCASSLQTSTDTQYFGPGTRLTVL.

The chain carries TRBV19 and TRBJ2-2; 11 positions agree with TRBD2. Germline V gives CDR1 LNHDA, CDR2 SQIVND (reference sequence). The CDR3 extends over 16 amino acids. With 4 bases clipped from V and 1 base from J, the junction kept 2 bases outside the gene matches. This chain's CDR3 is CASSKGLAGNTGELFF. CDR3 DNA sequence: TGTGCCAGTAGTAAAGGACTAGCGGGGAACACCGGGGAGCTGTTTTTT.

The chain is built from TRBV2 and TRBJ1-3; 9 nucleotides agree with TRBD1. The CDR3 extends over 16 amino acids. The germline gives CDR1 SNHLY, CDR2 FYNNEI. The V segment lost 7 bases and the J segment 0 bases; nucleotides outside the gene matches: 7. The CDR3 is CASTSDRGVSGNTIYF. The CDR3 bases are TGTGCCAGCACCTCGGACAGGGGAGTCTCTGGAAACACCATATATTTT.

V is TRBV6-1 and J is TRBJ1-3; no firm D call. This CDR3 has 16 residues. V was shortened by 3 bases and J by 0 bases, with 12 bases between the two germline ends. Germline values: CDR1 MNHNS, CDR2 SASEGT. Here the CDR3 reads CASSERTATSGNTIYF. The CDR3 bases are TGTGCCAGCAGTGAGAGGACGGCTACCTCTGGAAACACCATATATTTT.

The chain has TRBV21-1 and TRBJ2-3. TRBV21-1 is reported as a pseudogene. The CDR3 contains 16 residues. CDR3 residues: CASSNPTFRYTDTQYF. CDR3 nucleotide sequence: TGTGCCAGCAGCAATCCAACATTTAGGTACACAGATACGCAGTATTTT.

This chain uses TRBV19 with TRBJ1-2; 8 nucleotides line up with TRBD1. This CDR3 contains 14 residues. Germline V gene sequence: CDR1 LNHDA, CDR2 SQIVND (reference sequence). V shed 6 bases, J shed 4 bases, and the junction held 7 bases outside the gene matches. CDR3 loop: CASRSFDRGYGYTF. The CDR3 DNA follows: TGTGCCAGTAGATCCTTTGACAGGGGCTATGGCTACACCTTC.

The rearrangement links TRBV2 to TRBJ2-7; 10 bases match TRBD2. The germline CDR1 and CDR2 sequences are SNHLY and FYNNEI. The V gene end was trimmed by 6 bases and the J gene end by 4 bases; junction bases not matched to a gene: 9. The CDR3 consists of 15 residues. CDR3 nucleotides: TGTGCCAGCAGGCCCGGACTAGCGGAGGGATACGAGCAGTACTTC. Translated, it gives CASRPGLAEGYEQYF.

On this clone: The identical CDR3 is also encoded by other nucleotide sequences in the sample. The chain couples TRBV18 to TRBJ1-1; tentatively, D is TRBD1 (6 bases). V was trimmed by 3 bases and J by 1 base, leaving 9 bases between them. Germline CDR1 is KGHSH and CDR2 is LQKENI. The CDR3 is 14 amino acids. The CDR3 region has the DNA TGTGCCAGCTCACCGTACAGGGAGAACACTGAAGCTTTCTTT. This translates into CASSPYRENTEAFF. Combining the CDR3 with reference TRBV18 and TRBJ1-1 gives the whole variable domain NAGVMQNPRHLVRRRGQEARLRCSPMKGHSHVYWYRQLPEEGLKFMVYLQKENIIDESGMPKERFSAEFPKEGPSILRIQQVVRGDSAAYFCASSPYRENTEAFFGQGTRLTVV.

This chain links TRBV1 with TRBJ1-3; TRBD1, the table's D call, lacks a check against the DNA. TRBV1 is a pseudogene. The CDR3 has 16 residues. CDR3 bases: TGCACCAGCAGCCAACCGACAGGGACTCGCCGAAACACCATATATTTT. Encoded protein: CTSSQPTGTRRNTIYF.

The chain's CDR3 is CASRVKGRVPLCAYF. CDR3 bases: TGCGCCAGCAGAGTCAAGGGTCGGGTTCCTCTTTGTGCATACTTC. The genes are TRBV23-1 and TRBJ2-7; the D is unclear. TRBV23-1 belongs to the ORF category, with a function that is uncertain. With 6 bases removed from V and 13 bases from J, the gap between germline ends came to 28 bases. The CDR3 contains 15 residues.

The genes are TRBV5-4 and TRBJ2-7; 7 bases are shared with TRBD1. Looked up from germline, CDR1 is SGHNT and CDR2 is YYREEE (reference sequence). The CDR3 totals 15 residues. The ends lost 4 bases at V and 12 bases at J; junction bases unmatched: 19. As DNA, the CDR3 is TGTGCCAGCAGCATAACAGGGGCGACAGGTCTGGCATTGTACTTC. Protein product: CASSITGATGLALYF.

This clone was counted between two and nine times. This chain connects TRBV5-6 to TRBJ1-1, with D possibly being TRBD1 (5 bases). The CDR3 runs to 13 residues. In germline, CDR1 is SGHDT, CDR2 YYEEEE. Trimming stripped 1 base from V and 4 bases from J, with 8 bases between. CDR3 DNA sequence: TGTGCCAGCAGCTTGAGAAGGGGCACTGAAGCTTTCTTT. The encoded protein is CASSLRRGTEAFF.

This clone occurred once. The V and J genes are TRBV28 and TRBJ1-2; TRBD1 matches at 9 bases. The ends lost 5 bases at V and 6 bases at J; junction bases unmatched: 10. The germline gives CDR1 MDHEN, CDR2 SYDVKM. This CDR3 is 15 amino acids long. CDR3 region: CASSRPGQGRDGYTF. The CDR3 nucleotides read TGTGCCAGCAGTCGACCGGGACAGGGACGGGATGGCTACACCTTC.

This clone appeared many times. This chain links TRBV13 with TRBJ2-7; D unclear. The germline CDR1 and CDR2 sequences are PRHDT and FYEKMQ (reference sequence). The CDR3 totals 14 residues. Trimming left V 0 bases short and J 7 bases short, with 13 bases between. DNA for the CDR3: TGTGCCAGCAGCTTAGGGAGAAACAGAAGGGAGCAGTACTTC. It yields the protein CASSLGRNRREQYF.

Turning to this clone: The identical CDR3 is also encoded by other nucleotide sequences in the sample. The chain combines TRBV5-1 with TRBJ2-7, with D unclear. The length of the CDR3 is 14 residues. CDR1 is SGHRS and CDR2 is YFSETQ in the germline V gene. V gave up 0 bases and J gave up 1 base, with 8 bases separating them. CDR3 sequence: CASSLATVSYEQYF. The CDR3 DNA reads TGCGCCAGCAGCTTGGCCACAGTTTCCTACGAGCAGTACTTC.

J is TRBJ2-7 and V is TRBV25-1; D may match TRBD1 or TRBD2 (7 bases each). This CDR3 is built from 17 residues. Germline assignment: CDR1 MGHDK and CDR2 SYGVNS. V lost 3 bases and J 4 bases, leaving 22 bases between the germline ends. This chain's CDR3 is CASSDSLTGRGGYEQYF. CDR3 in DNA: TGTGCCAGCAGTGACTCATTGACCGGCAGGGGGGGATACGAGCAGTACTTC.

In this sample, this clone turned up a few times. The chain recombines TRBV28 with TRBJ2-6; weak D call: TRBD1 (5 bases). Trimming pared 6 bases from V and 2 bases from J, leaving 8 bases between. The CDR3 runs to 14 residues. Per the germline V gene, CDR1 is MDHEN and CDR2 is SYDVKM. The chain's CDR3 is CASRDTAGANVLTF. In nucleotides, the CDR3 is TGTGCCAGCAGGGACACCGCTGGGGCCAACGTCCTGACTTTC.

There are a few counts of this clone. V is TRBV28 and J is TRBJ1-1, with TRBD1 matching 8 bases. Germline lookup yields CDR1 MDHEN and CDR2 SYDVKM. The CDR3 loop spans 13 amino acids. Germline trimming cut 7 bases from V and 4 bases from J; bases unmatched to any gene: 5. The CDR3 protein is CASKTTGGTEAFF. The DNA for the CDR3 is TGTGCCAGCAAAACCACAGGGGGCACTGAAGCTTTCTTT.

Notes on this clone: Other DNA sequences in the same sample also yield this CDR3. The rearrangement uses TRBV14 and TRBJ2-7; D is perhaps TRBD2 (6 bases). The CDR3 loop spans 15 amino acids. Germline CDR1 SGHDN, CDR2 FVKESK. V gave up 1 base and J gave up 1 base, with 11 bases separating them. CDR3 region: CASSQGVGGSYEQYF. DNA for the CDR3: TGTGCCAGCAGCCAAGGAGTCGGGGGTTCCTACGAGCAGTACTTC.

Here the CDR3 DNA reads TGTGCCAGCAGTGAATTCGGTGGCACCGGGGAGCTGTTTTTT. Its protein is CASSEFGGTGELFF. The gene calls are TRBV25-1 and TRBJ2-2; D call uncertain. Trimming took 1 base from V and 4 from J, leaving 7 bases between them. The germline gives CDR1 MGHDK, CDR2 SYGVNS. The CDR3 extends over 14 amino acids. The full variable domain, in which reference TRBV25-1 and TRBJ2-2 provide the parts outside the CDR3, is EADIYQTPRYLVIGTGKKITLECSQTMGHDKMYWYQQDPGMELHLIHYSYGVNSTEKGDLSSESTVSRIRTEHFPLTLESARPSHTSQYLCASSEFGGTGELFFGEGSRLTVL.

CDR3 nucleotides: TGTGCCAGTAGTATCTTTGATACGCAGTATTTT. Protein product: CASSIFDTQYF. This chain links TRBV19 with TRBJ2-3, with no clear D. Germline assignment: CDR1 LNHDA and CDR2 SQIVND (reference sequence). The CDR3 extends over 11 amino acids. V gave up 3 bases and J gave up 6 bases, with 4 bases separating them.